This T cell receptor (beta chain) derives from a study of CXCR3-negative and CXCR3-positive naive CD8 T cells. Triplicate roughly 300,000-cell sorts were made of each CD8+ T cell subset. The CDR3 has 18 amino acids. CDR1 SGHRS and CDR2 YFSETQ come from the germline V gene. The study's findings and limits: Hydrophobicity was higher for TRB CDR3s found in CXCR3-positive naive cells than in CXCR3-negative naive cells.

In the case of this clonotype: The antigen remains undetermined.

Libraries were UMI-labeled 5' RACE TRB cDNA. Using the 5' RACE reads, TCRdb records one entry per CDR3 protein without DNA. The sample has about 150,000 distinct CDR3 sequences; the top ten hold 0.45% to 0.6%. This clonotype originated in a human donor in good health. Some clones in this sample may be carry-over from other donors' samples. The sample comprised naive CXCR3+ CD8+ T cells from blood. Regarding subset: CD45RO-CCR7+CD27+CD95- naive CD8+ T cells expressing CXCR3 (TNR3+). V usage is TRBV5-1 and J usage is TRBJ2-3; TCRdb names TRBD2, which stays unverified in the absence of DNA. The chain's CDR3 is CASRLGRPSGDQPDTQYF.